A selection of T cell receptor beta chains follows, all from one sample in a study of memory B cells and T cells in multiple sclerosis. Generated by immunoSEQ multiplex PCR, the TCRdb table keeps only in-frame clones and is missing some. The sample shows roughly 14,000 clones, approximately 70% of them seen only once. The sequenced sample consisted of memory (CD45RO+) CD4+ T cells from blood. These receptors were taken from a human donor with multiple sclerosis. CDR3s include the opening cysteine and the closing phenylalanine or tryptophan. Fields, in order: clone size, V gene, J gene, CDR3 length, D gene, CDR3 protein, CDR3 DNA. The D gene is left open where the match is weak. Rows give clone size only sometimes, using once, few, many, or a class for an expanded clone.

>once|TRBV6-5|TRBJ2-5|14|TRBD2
CASRTSGRGETQYF
TGTGCCAGCCGGACTAGCGGGAGAGGGGAGACCCAGTACTTC
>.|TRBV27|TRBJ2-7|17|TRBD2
CASSLYLAGNRPYEQYF
TGTGCCAGCAGTTTATATCTAGCGGGGAACCGCCCCTACGAGCAGTACTTC
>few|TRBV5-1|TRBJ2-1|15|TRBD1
CASSLSGTGGHEQFF
TGCGCCAGCAGCCTTTCCGGGACAGGGGGCCATGAGCAGTTCTTC
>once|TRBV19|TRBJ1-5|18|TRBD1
CASSFRQGAAYGNQPQHF
TGTGCCAGTAGTTTCCGACAGGGGGCGGCTTATGGCAATCAGCCCCAGCATTTT
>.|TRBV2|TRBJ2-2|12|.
CASGGRTGELFF
TGTGCCAGCGGAGGGAGGACCGGGGAGCTGTTTTTT
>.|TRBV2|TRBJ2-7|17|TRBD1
CASRKDRGLQLSYEQYF
TGTGCCAGCAGGAAGGACAGGGGGCTACAACTCTCCTACGAGCAGTACTTC
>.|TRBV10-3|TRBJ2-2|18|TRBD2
CAIRRTSGGVTNTGELFF
TGTGCCATCAGAAGGACTAGCGGGGGGGTAACGAACACCGGGGAGCTGTTTTTT
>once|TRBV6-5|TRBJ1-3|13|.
CASSFTGGNTIYF
TGTGCCAGCAGTTTCACGGGTGGAAACACCATATATTTT
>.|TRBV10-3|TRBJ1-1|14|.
CAISEQALNTEAFF
TGTGCCATCAGTGAGCAGGCTTTGAACACTGAAGCTTTCTTT
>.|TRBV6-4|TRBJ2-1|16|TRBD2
CASRRFSGGTYNEQFF
TGTGCCAGCAGACGATTTAGCGGGGGGACCTACAATGAGCAGTTCTTC
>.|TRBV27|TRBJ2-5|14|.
CASTSNGLRETQYF
TGTGCCAGCACCTCTAACGGGTTGAGAGAGACCCAGTACTTC
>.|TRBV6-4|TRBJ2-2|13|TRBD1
CASRGQSTGELFF
TGTGCCAGCAGGGGACAGTCGACCGGGGAGCTGTTTTTT
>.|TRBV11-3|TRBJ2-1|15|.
CASSLESRGYNEQFF
TGTGCCAGCAGCTTAGAGTCACGGGGTTACAATGAGCAGTTCTTC
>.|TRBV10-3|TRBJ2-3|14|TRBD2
CAIRTSGSTDTQYF
TGTGCCATCAGGACTAGCGGTAGCACAGATACGCAGTATTTT
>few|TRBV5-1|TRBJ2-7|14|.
CASSSTGSLYEQYF
TGCGCCAGCAGCTCCACAGGAAGCCTCTACGAGCAGTACTTC
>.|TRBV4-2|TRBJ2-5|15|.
CASSQELVPLETQYF
TGTGCCAGCAGCCAAGAACTAGTACCACTGGAGACCCAGTACTTC
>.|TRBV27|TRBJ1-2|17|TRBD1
CASYGTTGTGGDYGYTF
TGTGCCAGCTACGGCACGACCGGGACAGGGGGTGACTATGGCTACACCTTC
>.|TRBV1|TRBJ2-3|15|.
CTSSHSGASTDTQYF
TGCACCAGCTCCCATAGCGGGGCTTCAACAGATACGCAGTATTTT